This T cell receptor (beta chain) was captured by sequencing in a study of identifying expanded T cells in peripheral blood. Study-level points and caveats: Differentially abundant clones: roughly 1.2 between replicates, about 15 at two to three weeks, roughly 18 at four.

TCRdb's copy holds only in-frame clones and misses some; the assay was immunoSEQ multiplex PCR. This table holds 100,000 to 150,000 clones, approximately 86% found once. Trimming took 2 bases from V and 6 from J, leaving 10 bases between them. The CDR3 extends over 14 amino acids. Germline CDR1 reads MRHNA; CDR2 reads SNTAGT. On this clone: Its antigen is not identified.

Sequences were obtained from blood. The genes are TRBV6-4 and TRBJ2-2; D is ambiguous. This TCR came from a person aged 18 to 70 in good health. The CDR3 loop is CASSDRGDSGELFF. In DNA, the CDR3 is TGTGCCAGCAGTGACCGAGGAGACTCCGGGGAGCTGTTTTTT.